This T cell receptor beta chain was identified in a study of T cells in Graves' hyperthyroidism and ophthalmopathy. Amplification targeted TCR beta CDR3 regions from RNA transcripts. The study used the HTBI primer set for a first-round RT-PCR of the TCR CDR3. One entry per CDR3 protein results from TCRdb running MiXCR on the multiplex PCR reads. The table lists more than 300,000 distinct CDR3 sequences, about 14% of them singletons, with around a fifth in the top ten. In its sample, this clonotype was seen many times. Germline V gene data show CDR1 as SEHNR and CDR2 as FQNEAQ (reference sequence). Trimming took off 5 bases at V and 4 bases at J, with 18 bases between the two ends. The CDR3 has 15 amino acids.

The chain carries TRBV7-9 and TRBJ2-7; TRBD2 is a possible D gene (6 bases). The clonotype was recovered from a woman younger than 45 with Graves' ophthalmopathy. Sequenced sample: blood. The CDR3 protein is CASSLVGGVLYEQYF. For the CDR3, the DNA is TGTGCCAGCAGCCTAGTTGGAGGGGTTTTGTACGAGCAGTACTTC.